These 10 T cell receptor beta chains share one sample of origin, sequenced in a study of blood T cells in healthy people across ages. The use of a sample-barcoded 5' primer and a J-beta primer mix characterized a second PCR of about 7 to 12 cycles. TCRdb analysed the 5' RACE reads with MiXCR anew, one entry per CDR3 protein. The data show about 320,000 distinct CDR3 sequences, less than 30% seen once. The sample taken for sequencing was blood. The receptors derive from a woman in her sixties or seventies in good health.

The J gene is TRBJ2-3, the V gene TRBV10-1; TRBD2 aligns across 8 bases. After removal of 4 bases from V and 2 bases from J, the junction contained 5 bases not matched to a gene. CDR3 size: 15 residues. Germline V lookup: CDR1 WNHNN, CDR2 SYGVQD (reference sequence). The CDR3 reads CASSGLAGTTDTQYF. CDR3 in DNA: TGCGCCAGCAGTGGCCTAGCGGGTACCACAGATACGCAGTATTTT.

This clonotype was detected only a few times. The chain has TRBV25-1 and TRBJ2-5; 7 bases match TRBD2. Trimming at V came to 3 bases and at J to 7 bases, leaving 11 bases not matched to a gene. The CDR3 has 15 residues. Germline CDR1 reads MGHDK; CDR2 reads SYGVNS. The DNA for the CDR3 is TGTGCCAGCAGTGATATGAGCCAGCCGGGGGGGACCCAGTACTTC. Protein: CASSDMSQPGGTQYF.

This clonotype was seen a few times. This rearrangement joins TRBV28 to TRBJ1-1, with unresolved D. The CDR3 runs to 14 residues. CDR1 is MDHEN, CDR2 SYDVKM, per germline. Trimming removed 6 bases at V and 3 bases at J, with 14 bases between. The CDR3 DNA reads as TGTGCCAGCAGAGAGAGGCCGACTTACACTGAAGCTTTCTTT. This encodes CASRERPTYTEAFF.

V is TRBV10-3 and J is TRBJ2-7, with D uncertain. This CDR3 is 13 amino acids long. V shed 6 bases and J shed 0 bases, with 9 bases lying between them. Germline V gene sequence: CDR1 ENHRY, CDR2 SYGVKD. CDR3 DNA: TGTGCCATCAGCAAAAGGACCTCCTACGAGCAGTACTTC. Its translation: CAISKRTSYEQYF.

The genes are TRBV20-1 and TRBJ2-1; 7 bases map to TRBD1. Germline V gives CDR1 DFQATT, CDR2 SNEGSKA (reference sequence). This CDR3 has 14 amino acids. The V and J ends lost 4 bases and 4 bases, in that order; junction bases with no gene match: 7. In DNA form, the CDR3 reads TGCAGTGCTATCGACAGGGCCCTATACAATGAGCAGTTCTTC. This translates into CSAIDRALYNEQFF.

V gene TRBV15 combines with J gene TRBJ2-5; no firm D call. The DNA end lines up better with TRBJ2-7; the J call may be wrong. Germline V gives CDR1 LNHNV, CDR2 YYDKDF (reference sequence). This CDR3 has 14 amino acids. The CDR3 sequence is CATSREKYSYEQYF. Here the CDR3 DNA reads TGTGCCACCAGCAGAGAGAAGTACTCCTACGAGCAGTACTTC.

As concerns this clonotype: The germline gene is not matched at one end of the junction; a read error may be the cause. The rearrangement links TRBV27 to TRBJ2-1, with D tentatively TRBD2 (6 bases). The CDR3 sequence is 13 residues long. CDR1 and CDR2 from the germline V gene are MNHEY and SMNVEV (reference sequence). The CDR3 DNA follows: TGTGCCAGCAGCTATACTAGCTTAGACGAGCAGCTCTTC. This codes for CASSYTSLDEQLF.

This clonotype was counted a few times. V usage is TRBV18 and J usage is TRBJ2-5; weak D call: TRBD2 (5 bases). The CDR3 extends over 16 amino acids. Germline V gives CDR1 KGHSH, CDR2 LQKENI. The ends were cut back, 4 bases at V and 2 bases at J, with 17 bases in the middle. The CDR3 region has the DNA TGTGCCAGCTCACAGAACGGCCCCGGGGAACAAGAGACCCAGTACTTC. Encoded protein: CASSQNGPGEQETQYF.

This clonotype was counted between two and nine times. The chain has TRBV19 and TRBJ2-1, with D possibly matching TRBD1 (6 bases). Trimming took 8 bases from V and 2 from J, leaving 13 bases between them. The length of the CDR3 is 14 residues. The V gene's germline CDR1 is LNHDA and CDR2 SQIVND (reference sequence). The CDR3 DNA reads as TGTGCCAGTTCTTTCGGACAGACCTACAATGAGCAGTTCTTC. Encoded protein: CASSFGQTYNEQFF.

Note on this clonotype: The junction and the germline gene differ at one end; a read error may be behind it. The CDR3 here is CASSRLETQCF. CDR3 DNA: TGTGCCAGCTCACGGCTAGAGACCCAGTGCTTC. The V and J genes are TRBV18 and TRBJ2-5; D is unclear. The CDR3 is made up of 11 amino acids. The germline gives CDR1 KGHSH, CDR2 LQKENI. Drawing the rest from reference TRBV18 and TRBJ2-5, the complete variable domain is NAGVMQNPRHLVRRRGQEARLRCSPMKGHSHVYWYRQLPEEGLKFMVYLQKENIIDESGMPKERFSAEFPKEGPSILRIQQVVRGDSAAYFCASSRLETQCFGPGTRLLVL.